This is a list of T cell receptor beta chains from one sample in a study of blood T cell repertoires in COVID-19. Sequenced by immunoSEQ multiplex PCR; TCRdb stores in-frame clones only, minus some. Of over 95,000 clones detected, more than 80% appear once; the ten largest clones hold more than 5%. The material sequenced was peripheral blood. The receptor source for this set is a woman in her sixties or seventies with COVID-19, enrolled during active disease. Each CDR3 is given with its conserved first and last residue. Each record gives: CDR3 length, D gene, clone size, J gene, V gene, CDR3 DNA, CDR3 protein. A D gene is named only where the DNA matches it firmly. Where a row states a size, it is once, few, many or the class of an expanded clone; other rows omit it.

CDR3 length: 16
D gene: -
clone size: once
J gene: TRBJ2-2
V gene: TRBV18
CDR3 DNA: TGTGCCAGCTCACCCGCGCGGGTTCGAAACACCGGGGAGCTGTTTTTT
CDR3 protein: CASSPARVRNTGELFF

CDR3 length: 14
D gene: TRBD1
clone size: many
J gene: TRBJ2-5
V gene: TRBV7-8
CDR3 DNA: TGTGCCAGCAGCCCACAGGGGTGGAAAGAGACCCAGTACTTC
CDR3 protein: CASSPQGWKETQYF

CDR3 length: 15
D gene: -
clone size: -
J gene: TRBJ1-4
V gene: TRBV9
CDR3 DNA: TGTGCCAGCAGTTCACGGTCGGGGGAAGGTGAAAAACTGTTTTTT
CDR3 protein: CASSSRSGEGEKLFF

CDR3 length: 20
D gene: TRBD2
clone size: -
J gene: TRBJ2-1
V gene: TRBV5-4
CDR3 DNA: TGTGCCAGCAGGGGGGAGAAGGGACTAGCGGGGGCGAGCTCCTACAATGAGCAGTTCTTC
CDR3 protein: CASRGEKGLAGASSYNEQFF

CDR3 length: 17
D gene: TRBD1
clone size: -
J gene: TRBJ1-2
V gene: TRBV9
CDR3 DNA: TGTGCCAGCAGCCCCCGGACAGGAGGCTCCCCGAACTATGGCTACACCTTC
CDR3 protein: CASSPRTGGSPNYGYTF

CDR3 length: 14
D gene: TRBD1
clone size: -
J gene: TRBJ1-1
V gene: TRBV5-6
CDR3 DNA: TGTGCCAGCAGCTTGGGGACAGGGGTCACTGAAGCTTTCTTT
CDR3 protein: CASSLGTGVTEAFF

CDR3 length: 16
D gene: TRBD2
clone size: -
J gene: TRBJ2-3
V gene: TRBV9
CDR3 DNA: TGTGCCAGCAGCGTAGGGGTAGCGGGGATCACAGATACGCAGTATTTT
CDR3 protein: CASSVGVAGITDTQYF

CDR3 length: 14
D gene: -
clone size: many
J gene: TRBJ2-6
V gene: TRBV7-3
CDR3 DNA: TGTGCCAGCAGCCCTAGCTCTGGGGCCAACGTCCTGACTTTC
CDR3 protein: CASSPSSGANVLTF

CDR3 length: 15
D gene: -
clone size: -
J gene: TRBJ1-6
V gene: TRBV7-3
CDR3 DNA: TGTGCCAGCAGCTTAGCGACAGGCGGTAATTCACCCCTCCACTTT
CDR3 protein: CASSLATGGNSPLHF

CDR3 length: 16
D gene: -
clone size: -
J gene: TRBJ2-6
V gene: TRBV4-1
CDR3 DNA: TGCGCCAGCAGCCAAGGCCTAGCCTCTGGGGCCAACGTCCTGACTTTC
CDR3 protein: CASSQGLASGANVLTF

CDR3 length: 17
D gene: TRBD1
clone size: -
J gene: TRBJ2-3
V gene: TRBV27
CDR3 DNA: TGTGCCAGCAGTCCCCTGTGGACAGGGGGCGCCTCAGATACGCAGTATTTT
CDR3 protein: CASSPLWTGGASDTQYF

CDR3 length: 15
D gene: -
clone size: -
J gene: TRBJ2-1
V gene: TRBV7-9
CDR3 DNA: TGTGCCAGCAGCTTGACAGTCCCAACCTACAATGAGCAGTTCTTC
CDR3 protein: CASSLTVPTYNEQFF

CDR3 length: 14
D gene: -
clone size: -
J gene: TRBJ1-5
V gene: TRBV7-8
CDR3 DNA: TGTGCCAGCAGCTATTGGCAGGGGAATCAGCCCCAGCATTTT
CDR3 protein: CASSYWQGNQPQHF

CDR3 length: 15
D gene: TRBD2
clone size: -
J gene: TRBJ2-7
V gene: TRBV5-1
CDR3 DNA: TGCGCCAGCAGCTTTCTAGCGGGGAGAACCTACGAGCAGTACTTC
CDR3 protein: CASSFLAGRTYEQYF

CDR3 length: 14
D gene: -
clone size: -
J gene: TRBJ1-2
V gene: TRBV19
CDR3 DNA: TGTGCCAGTACCCATCTGGAGGCTAACTATGGCTACACCTTC
CDR3 protein: CASTHLEANYGYTF

CDR3 length: 12
D gene: -
clone size: -
J gene: TRBJ1-2
V gene: TRBV5-5
CDR3 DNA: TGTGCCAGCAGCTTACGGGGGGATGGCTACACCTTC
CDR3 protein: CASSLRGDGYTF

CDR3 length: 15
D gene: TRBD1
clone size: -
J gene: TRBJ2-2
V gene: TRBV5-1
CDR3 DNA: TGCGCCAGCAGCTCTTCGGGACAGACGACCGGGGAGCTGTTTTTT
CDR3 protein: CASSSSGQTTGELFF

CDR3 length: 17
D gene: TRBD1
clone size: -
J gene: TRBJ1-5
V gene: TRBV6-1
CDR3 DNA: TGTGCCAGCAGTGAATGGACAGGGTGGGGGAGCAATCAGCCCCAGCATTTT
CDR3 protein: CASSEWTGWGSNQPQHF

CDR3 length: 13
D gene: -
clone size: -
J gene: TRBJ1-6
V gene: TRBV12-3/TRBV12-4
CDR3 DNA: TGTGCCAGTAATCCGGGAGACAATTCACCCCTCCACTTT
CDR3 protein: CASNPGDNSPLHF

CDR3 length: 14
D gene: -
clone size: -
J gene: TRBJ2-7
V gene: TRBV14
CDR3 DNA: TGTGCCAGCAGACCGACGGACAGCATCTACGAGCAGTACTTC
CDR3 protein: CASRPTDSIYEQYF

CDR3 length: 11
D gene: -
clone size: few
J gene: TRBJ2-7
V gene: TRBV10-3
CDR3 DNA: TGTGCCATCACCCTGGACAACGAGCAGTACTTC
CDR3 protein: CAITLDNEQYF

CDR3 length: 15
D gene: -
clone size: once
J gene: TRBJ1-1
V gene: TRBV5-1
CDR3 DNA: TGCGCCAGCAGCTTGGAAACTACTCCTGGAGCTGAAGCTTTCTTT
CDR3 protein: CASSLETTPGAEAFF

CDR3 length: 19
D gene: TRBD2
clone size: -
J gene: TRBJ2-5
V gene: TRBV7-9
CDR3 DNA: TGTGCCAGCAGCTTAGCGCGGACTAGCGGGGGGCTTATTCAAGAGACCCAGTACTTC
CDR3 protein: CASSLARTSGGLIQETQYF

CDR3 length: 13
D gene: -
clone size: -
J gene: TRBJ1-1
V gene: TRBV12-3/TRBV12-4
CDR3 DNA: TGTGCCAGCAGTTTACGGGGGGCCACTGAAGCTTTCTTT
CDR3 protein: CASSLRGATEAFF

CDR3 length: 14
D gene: TRBD1
clone size: -
J gene: TRBJ1-4
V gene: TRBV19
CDR3 DNA: TGTGCCAGTAGTCTGGGGACAGGGGGCGAAAAACTGTTTTTT
CDR3 protein: CASSLGTGGEKLFF

CDR3 length: 16
D gene: -
clone size: -
J gene: TRBJ2-7
V gene: TRBV7-6
CDR3 DNA: TGTGCCAGCAGCTTAGGTCGGGGACTTCGGGGCGACGAGCAGTACTTC
CDR3 protein: CASSLGRGLRGDEQYF

CDR3 length: 18
D gene: -
clone size: -
J gene: TRBJ1-1
V gene: TRBV19
CDR3 DNA: TGTGCCAGTAGTATAGCCGATGACCCTCTTACAGCGAACACTGAAGCTTTCTTT
CDR3 protein: CASSIADDPLTANTEAFF

CDR3 length: 15
D gene: -
clone size: -
J gene: TRBJ1-5
V gene: TRBV7-2
CDR3 DNA: TGTGCCAGCAGCCCCGGGGAGACACCCAATCAGCCCCAGCATTTT
CDR3 protein: CASSPGETPNQPQHF

CDR3 length: 15
D gene: TRBD2
clone size: -
J gene: TRBJ2-5
V gene: TRBV11-2
CDR3 DNA: TGTGCCAGCAGCTTGAGCGGGGGGTTCCAAGAGACCCAGTACTTC
CDR3 protein: CASSLSGGFQETQYF